The next 21 T cell receptor beta chains were all read from a single sample in a study of T cell repertoires in cytomegalovirus infection. These receptors have no known antigen. TCRdb reprocessed the reads with MiXCR, giving one entry per CDR3 protein. The profile covers about 500,000 distinct CDR3 sequences, with 30% to 40% appearing a single time and roughly a sixth taken by the ten largest. The sequencing here drew on cultured PBMCs, taken from culture after CMV antigen stimulation. The receptors come from a human donor in good health (CMV status not recorded). Some clones in this sample may be carry-over from other donors' samples.

The genes are TRBV7-3 and TRBJ2-3; 11 bases are a match to TRBD2. The CDR3 consists of 16 residues. V dropped 5 bases and J dropped 2; count of bases not matched to a gene: 6. Per germline, CDR1 SGHTA and CDR2 FQGTGA. The CDR3 region is CASSTGLAGHTDTQYF. The CDR3 DNA sequence: TGTGCCAGCAGCACCGGACTAGCGGGTCACACAGATACGCAGTATTTT.

In this sample, this clonotype turned up a few times. The chain carries TRBV7-2 and TRBJ2-1; D may be TRBD1 or TRBD2 (5 bases each). Germline assignment: CDR1 SGHTA and CDR2 FQGNSA. The CDR3 runs 15 residues. V lost 5 bases and J 0 bases, leaving 11 bases between the germline ends. CDR3 residues: CASSPGTLSYNEQFF. CDR3 nucleotides: TGTGCCAGCAGCCCCGGGACGCTCTCCTACAATGAGCAGTTCTTC.

V and J are TRBV6-1 and TRBJ2-5; D may correspond to TRBD1 or TRBD2 (5 bases each). The germline CDR1 and CDR2 sequences are MNHNS and SASEGT. The V and J ends lost 4 bases and 5 bases respectively, with 11 bases between them. CDR3 size: 13 residues. The CDR3 here is CASSAYWGETQYF. Written as DNA, the CDR3 is TGTGCCAGCAGTGCCTACTGGGGGGAGACCCAGTACTTC.

This rearrangement joins TRBV24-1 to TRBJ2-1; 8 bases match TRBD2. The germline V gene has CDR1 KGHDR and CDR2 SFDVKD. V dropped 7 bases and J dropped 4; count of bases not matched to a gene: 11. The CDR3 is 16 amino acids. CDR3 nucleotide sequence: TGTGCCACCAGCAGCCGGGGGGGTTACGTATACAATGAGCAGTTCTTC. The encoded protein is CATSSRGGYVYNEQFF.

In its sample, this clonotype was seen a few times. The chain is built from TRBV20-1 and TRBJ2-5, with 9 bases identical to TRBD1. V shed 5 bases and J 7 bases; nucleotides not matched to a gene: 5. The CDR3 has 12 residues. The germline V gene has CDR1 DFQATT and CDR2 SNEGSKA (reference sequence). The CDR3 region is CSAAQGAGTQYF. The CDR3 nucleotides are TGCAGTGCTGCACAGGGGGCCGGGACCCAGTACTTC.

The sample holds many counts of this clonotype. The J gene is TRBJ2-3, the V gene TRBV7-2; unclear D gene. CDR3 length: 11 residues. Germline assignment: CDR1 SGHTA and CDR2 FQGNSA. Trimming stripped 6 bases from V and 5 bases from J, with 6 bases between. The CDR3 coding sequence is TGTGCCAGCAGTCCACAAGATACGCAGTATTTT. Translated: CASSPQDTQYF.

The J gene is TRBJ1-5, the V gene TRBV11-2, with D possibly matching TRBD1 (5 bases). The CDR3 is 14 residues long. The ends were cut back, 4 bases at V and 5 bases at J, with 12 bases in the middle. CDR1 is SGHAT and CDR2 is FQNNGV in the germline V gene. The CDR3, as DNA: TGTGCCAGCAGCTGGGGACTGTCTGATCAGCCCCAGCATTTT. Its protein is CASSWGLSDQPQHF.

This clonotype came up a few times. The V call is TRBV11-2, the J call TRBJ1-5; no clear D gene. This CDR3 region has 14 residues. Germline values: CDR1 SGHAT, CDR2 FQNNGV. Trimming shortened V by 5 bases and J by 2 bases, and 10 bases separated the two germline ends. The chain's CDR3 is CASSPGVRNQPQHF. CDR3 nucleotides: TGTGCCAGCAGCCCTGGTGTACGCAATCAGCCCCAGCATTTT.

This clonotype was seen repeatedly, ten times or more. V is TRBV7-8 and J is TRBJ1-2, with TRBD1 as a possible D gene (5 bases). CDR3 length: 15 amino acids. The V end was cut by 3 bases, the J end by 4 bases, with 15 bases between. Germline CDR1 is SGHVS and CDR2 is FQNEAQ. CDR3 DNA sequence: TGTGCCAGCAGCTTTCACAGGCCTACACGCTATGGCTACACCTTC. It is translated as CASSFHRPTRYGYTF.

This clonotype was counted only a few times. V and J are TRBV12-3 or TRBV12-4 and TRBJ1-1, with D uncertain. There are 11 residues in the CDR3. V lost 8 bases and J lost 0, with 4 bases in between. The CDR3 region is CASGVNTEAFF. In DNA form, the CDR3 reads TGTGCCAGCGGGGTGAACACTGAAGCTTTCTTT.

This chain links TRBV7-4 with TRBJ1-2; D is undetermined. Trimming stripped 0 bases from V and 4 bases from J, with 9 bases between. Per the germline V gene, CDR1 is SGHVT and CDR2 is SQSDAQ. This CDR3 has 14 amino acids. In nucleotides, the CDR3 is TGTGCCAGCAGCTTAGCAACGGCAGCCTATGGCTACACCTTC. It yields the protein CASSLATAAYGYTF.

The chain joins TRBV6-5 to TRBJ1-4, with TRBD1 identical over 7 bases. This CDR3 contains 13 residues. The ends lost 5 bases at V and 4 bases at J; junction bases unmatched: 1. Per germline, CDR1 MNHEY and CDR2 SVGAGI. The CDR3 is CASSGDSNEKLFF. The CDR3 region has the DNA TGTGCCAGCAGTGGGGACAGTAATGAAAAACTGTTTTTT.

The chain has TRBV29-1 and TRBJ2-1; D gene ambiguous. CDR1 is SQVTM, CDR2 ANQGSEA, per germline. The CDR3 is 15 amino acids. Trimming removed 3 bases from V and 3 bases from J, with 15 bases in between. The CDR3 nucleotides are TGCAGCGTTGACACGCGGCTGACTCTCTACAATGAGCAGTTCTTC. This translates into CSVDTRLTLYNEQFF.

The V call is TRBV2, the J call TRBJ2-7; TRBD1 matches 9 bases. CDR1 and CDR2 (germline): SNHLY, FYNNEI. With V trimmed by 6 bases and J by 3 bases, 9 bases remained unmatched. The CDR3 runs 15 residues. The CDR3 DNA reads TGTGCCAGCAGGACCCCGGGACAGGGTATCTACGAGCAGTACTTC. It codes for CASRTPGQGIYEQYF.

The V gene is TRBV7-3, the J gene TRBJ2-1; D is possibly TRBD1 (6 bases). This CDR3 has 15 residues. The germline CDR1 and CDR2 sequences are SGHTA and FQGTGA. Trimming stripped 6 bases from V and 8 bases from J, with 20 bases between. The CDR3 sequence: CASSPGQGKVDEQFF. The CDR3 coding sequence is TGTGCCAGCAGTCCCGGGCAGGGGAAGGTTGATGAGCAGTTCTTC.

J is TRBJ1-2 and V is TRBV7-2, with TRBD1 as a possible D gene (5 bases). Per the germline V gene, CDR1 is SGHTA and CDR2 is FQGNSA. The CDR3 has 14 residues. Deletions cut 8 bases from V and 2 bases from J, with 15 bases between. This CDR3 is CASSGQKGNYGYTF. The CDR3 DNA follows: TGTGCCAGCTCTGGACAAAAGGGGAACTATGGCTACACCTTC.

This clonotype was counted ten times or more. The chain carries TRBV30 and TRBJ1-1; D gene unclear. V lost 1 base to trimming and J lost 7 bases, with 7 bases between them. CDR1 and CDR2 from the germline V gene are GTSNPN and SVGIG (reference sequence). The length of the CDR3 is 11 residues. The CDR3: CAWSEMDEAFF. In DNA form, the CDR3 reads TGTGCCTGGAGTGAAATGGATGAAGCTTTCTTT.

This clonotype was detected many times. In DNA form, the CDR3 reads TGTGCCAGCAGTGCGGGACAAGGCACCTACGAGCAGTACTTC. It yields the protein CASSAGQGTYEQYF. The rearrangement uses TRBV25-1 and TRBJ2-7; D is possibly TRBD1 (6 bases). The germline V gene has CDR1 MGHDK and CDR2 SYGVNS. This CDR3 contains 14 residues. Between the trimmed V and J ends, which lost 4 bases and 2 bases, there was a span of 12 bases.

This clonotype was observed at least ten times. The chain employs TRBV27 and TRBJ1-6; D call uncertain. With 3 bases removed from V and 2 bases from J, the gap between germline ends came to 11 bases. Germline V gene data show CDR1 as MNHEY and CDR2 as SMNVEV (reference sequence). The CDR3 is made up of 16 amino acids. The CDR3 loop reads CASSFSVDTYNSPLHF. In DNA form, the CDR3 reads TGTGCCAGCAGTTTCTCTGTTGATACCTATAATTCACCCCTCCACTTT.

V usage is TRBV27 and J usage is TRBJ1-5; D may be TRBD1 (6 bases). V lost 3 bases and J lost 2, with 17 bases in between. Germline assignment: CDR1 MNHEY and CDR2 SMNVEV (reference sequence). The CDR3 is 17 residues long. In nucleotides, the CDR3 is TGTGCCAGCAGTTTCCATACAGGGCCCACGGGCAATCAGCCCCAGCATTTT. Encoded protein: CASSFHTGPTGNQPQHF.

The J gene is TRBJ1-5, the V gene TRBV6-5; 10 bases match TRBD1. Losses at the gene ends were 8 bases for V and 7 bases for J; bases not matched to a gene: 11. The CDR3 loop spans 15 amino acids. CDR1 is MNHEY, CDR2 SVGAGI, per germline. This CDR3 reads CASGRTGTGDQPQHF. The CDR3 DNA reads as TGTGCCAGCGGACGGACCGGGACAGGGGACCAGCCCCAGCATTTT.